This T cell receptor (beta chain) was identified in a study of technical replicates of blood from a few donors (dated by TCRdb to the late 2010s). Library preparation was by the immunoSEQ multiplex PCR assay. The clones in this table, taken by TCRdb from immuneACCESS, are in-frame only. Not every clone is retained; where verified, under half of the shortfall comes from an unresolved V gene, and the cause of the rest is unknown. For this sample there are tens of thousands of clones; about 96% appear just once. The ten largest clones take up roughly 0.39% of the sample. Sequences MGHDK (CDR1) and SYGVNS (CDR2) are obtained from the germline V gene. Its CDR3 holds 13 amino acids, cysteine through phenylalanine. Only the CDR3 DNA stays, 39 bases, in frame from base 1. This clone was seen just once. Its antigen target is currently unknown. Germline and junction disagree at one end, which may indicate a read error.

The sample taken for sequencing was T cells isolated from PBMCs. The chain couples TRBV25-1 to TRBJ2-1; no D gene is confidently identified. The sequence derives from a human donor in good health. The DNA is TGTGCCAGCAGTGAATTGTCCCTCGATCGGTCGATCTTC. Its coded protein is CASSELSLDRSIF. Beyond the CDR3, the reference TRBV25-1 and TRBJ2-1 genes provide the residues; the full variable domain reads: EADIYQTPRYLVIGTGKKITLECSQTMGHDKMYWYQQDPGMELHLIHYSYGVNSTEKGDLSSESTVSRIRTEHFPLTLESARPSHTSQYLCASSELSLDRSIFGPGTRLTVL.